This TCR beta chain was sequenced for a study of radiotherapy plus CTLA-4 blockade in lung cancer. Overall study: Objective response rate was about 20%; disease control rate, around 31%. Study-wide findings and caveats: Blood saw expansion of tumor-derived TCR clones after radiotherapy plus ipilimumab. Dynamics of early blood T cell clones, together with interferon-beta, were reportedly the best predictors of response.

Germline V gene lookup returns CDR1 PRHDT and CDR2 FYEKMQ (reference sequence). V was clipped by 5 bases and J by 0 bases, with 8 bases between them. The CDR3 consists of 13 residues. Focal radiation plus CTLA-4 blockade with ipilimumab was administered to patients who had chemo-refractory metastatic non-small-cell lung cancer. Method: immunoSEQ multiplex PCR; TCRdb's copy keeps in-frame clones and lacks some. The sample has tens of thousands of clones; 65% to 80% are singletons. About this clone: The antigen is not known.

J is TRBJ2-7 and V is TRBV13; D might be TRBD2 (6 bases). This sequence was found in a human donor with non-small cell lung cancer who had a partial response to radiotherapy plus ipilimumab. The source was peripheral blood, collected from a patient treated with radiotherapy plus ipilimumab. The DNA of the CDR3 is TGTGCCAGCAGCGGAGGGAGCTCCTACGAGCAGTACTTC. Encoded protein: CASSGGSSYEQYF.